These 28 T cell receptor beta chains share one sample of origin, sequenced in a study of blood T cell repertoires in COVID-19. Using immunoSEQ multiplex PCR, the repertoire was profiled, and TCRdb retains in-frame clones only, with some absent. The table records under 200,000 clones, approximately 79% of them present only once. The sample consisted of PBMCs or T cells enriched from blood (not recorded which). The receptors were gathered from a woman aged 55-69 years with acute COVID-19.

The table lists this clone with a few counts. This rearrangement joins TRBV7-6 to TRBJ2-7; 9 bases match TRBD1. Germline trimming cut 4 bases from V and 3 bases from J; bases unmatched to any gene: 10. The CDR3 is 16 residues long. Germline V gene data show CDR1 as SGHVS and CDR2 as FNYEAQ. This CDR3 is CASSYPGTGTYYEQYF. DNA for the CDR3: TGTGCCAGCAGCTACCCAGGGACAGGGACCTACTACGAGCAGTACTTC.

This clone has only a few counts. The chain joins TRBV19 to TRBJ2-1; a possible D gene is TRBD1 (5 bases). Germline CDR1 is LNHDA and CDR2 is SQIVND (reference sequence). Trimming shortened V by 2 bases and J by 9 bases, and 17 bases separated the two germline ends. The CDR3 loop spans 15 amino acids. The CDR3 region is CASSIRGEPNSEQFF. In nucleotides, the CDR3 is TGTGCCAGTAGTATAAGGGGCGAACCTAATAGTGAGCAGTTCTTC. Full variable domain (rest looked up from reference TRBV19 and TRBJ2-1): DGGITQSPKYLFRKEGQNVTLSCEQNLNHDAMYWYRQDPGQGLRLIYYSQIVNDFQKGDIAEGYSVSREKKESFPLTVTSAQKNPTAFYLCASSIRGEPNSEQFFGPGTRLTVL.

V is TRBV27 and J is TRBJ1-6; weak D call: TRBD1 (5 bases). CDR3 size: 15 residues. Trimming removed 6 bases at V and 3 bases at J, with 12 bases between. CDR1 is MNHEY and CDR2 is SMNVEV in the germline V gene (reference sequence). CDR3 region: CASRPTELYNSPLHF. CDR3 coding DNA: TGTGCCAGCAGACCGACAGAGCTCTATAATTCACCCCTCCACTTT.

This sequence joins TRBV7-2 and TRBJ2-3; D gene uncertain. The V end was cut by 5 bases, the J end by 2 bases, with 11 bases between. Per germline, CDR1 SGHTA and CDR2 FQGNSA. The CDR3 spans 14 residues. CDR3 nucleotides: TGTGCCAGCAGCCCCTTTACCTACACAGATACGCAGTATTTT. It specifies CASSPFTYTDTQYF.

This chain joins TRBV7-2 and TRBJ2-7; 10 bases line up with TRBD2. CDR3 length: 16 amino acids. Germline CDR1 reads SGHTA; CDR2 reads FQGNSA. Unmatched junction bases numbered 7, after V lost 3 bases and J lost 2 bases. The CDR3 DNA reads TGTGCCAGCAGCTTCAGCGGGGGGGCGGGGCCCTACGAGCAGTACGTC. Translation gives CASSFSGGAGPYEQYV.

The chain joins TRBV15 to TRBJ1-6; tentative D call: TRBD1 (5 bases). V was pared by 0 bases and J by 7 bases, with 13 bases between. From germline, CDR1 is LNHNV and CDR2 YYDKDF (reference sequence). This CDR3 has 16 amino acids. DNA for the CDR3: TGTGCCACCAGCAGAGATGTCGGGGGTAGGAATTCACCCCTCCACTTT. This encodes CATSRDVGGRNSPLHF.

The V gene is TRBV9, the J gene TRBJ2-3; D perhaps matches TRBD2 (6 bases). V was clipped by 0 bases and J by 6 bases, with 11 bases between them. In germline, CDR1 is SGDLS, CDR2 YYNGEE. The CDR3 length is 14 residues. The CDR3 sequence: CASSVEAGRDTQYF. Written as DNA, the CDR3 is TGTGCCAGCAGCGTAGAGGCGGGAAGGGATACGCAGTATTTT.

The rearrangement links TRBV10-1 to TRBJ1-4, with TRBD1 matching 10 bases. The V gene end was trimmed by 6 bases and the J gene end by 7 bases; junction bases not matched to a gene: 5. Germline values: CDR1 WNHNN, CDR2 SYGVQD (reference sequence). This CDR3 is built from 14 residues. The CDR3 nucleotides read TGCGCCAGCAGCCCGGACAGGGGGAGTGAAAAACTGTTTTTT. Translation: CASSPDRGSEKLFF.

At least ten counts were recorded for this clone. CDR3 loop: CASSWGSGGPTGELFF. For the CDR3, the DNA is TGTGCCAGCAGTTGGGGGAGCGGGGGGCCAACCGGGGAGCTGTTTTTT. The chain is built from TRBV7-2 and TRBJ2-2, with TRBD2 matching over 9 bases. With 6 bases clipped from V and 5 bases from J, the junction kept 10 bases outside the gene matches. Per germline, CDR1 SGHTA and CDR2 FQGNSA. This CDR3 contains 16 residues.

The V and J genes are TRBV6-6 and TRBJ2-3; 8 bases line up with TRBD1. Germline V CDR1 and CDR2: MNHNY, SVGAGI (reference sequence). CDR3 length: 16 amino acids. V shed 4 bases, J shed 9 bases, and the junction held 15 bases outside the gene matches. Here the CDR3 reads CASSSDQIGQGQTQYF. The DNA for the CDR3 is TGTGCCAGCAGTTCCGACCAGATCGGACAGGGACAGACGCAGTATTTT.

The chain is built from TRBV6-2 or TRBV6-3 and TRBJ1-2, with TRBD1 matching over 9 bases. Per the germline V gene, CDR1 is MNHEY and CDR2 is SVGEGT. The V segment lost 5 bases and the J segment 1 base; nucleotides outside the gene matches: 2. The CDR3 has 14 amino acids. CDR3 coding DNA: TGTGCCAGCAGTCGGGACAGGGATAACTATGGCTACACCTTC. Translating it yields CASSRDRDNYGYTF.

This rearrangement joins TRBV10-3 to TRBJ1-2; D remains unclear. Trimming removed 6 bases at V and 0 bases at J, with 8 bases between. There are 13 residues in the CDR3. Per germline, CDR1 ENHRY and CDR2 SYGVKD. The CDR3 spells CAIRVAANYGYTF. CDR3 DNA: TGTGCCATCAGGGTAGCAGCTAACTATGGCTACACCTTC.

The rearrangement uses TRBV11-3 and TRBJ2-3; the match to TRBD2 covers 9 bases. V lost 3 bases and J lost 0; bases outside the gene matches: 4. The length of the CDR3 is 16 residues. The germline CDR1 and CDR2 sequences are SGHNT and YENEEA. The CDR3 bases are TGTGCCAGCAGCTTGGGCACTAGCGGGAGCACAGATACGCAGTATTTT. It encodes CASSLGTSGSTDTQYF.

The gene calls are TRBV7-2 and TRBJ1-1, with D possibly being TRBD1 (6 bases). V lost 3 bases and J lost 9, with 14 bases in between. This CDR3 is built from 13 residues. CDR1 is SGHTA and CDR2 is FQGNSA in the germline V gene. For the CDR3, the DNA is TGTGCCAGCAGCTTTGGGTCAGGGGCGCAAGCTTTCTTT. It translates to CASSFGSGAQAFF.

V usage is TRBV3-1 (or the pseudogene TRBV3-2) and J usage is TRBJ1-3, with TRBD1 identical over 7 bases. The trim removed 3 bases at V and 3 bases at J, leaving 2 bases unmatched. CDR1 is LGHDT and CDR2 is YNNKEL in the germline V gene (reference sequence). The CDR3 sequence is 14 residues long. Here the CDR3 reads CASSQAGGGNTIYF. CDR3 coding DNA: TGTGCCAGCAGCCAGGCAGGGGGTGGAAACACCATATATTTT.

This chain joins TRBV27 and TRBJ2-1; 10 nucleotides match TRBD2. CDR1 is MNHEY and CDR2 is SMNVEV in the germline V gene (reference sequence). The J segment lost 6 bases and the V segment lost 7 bases, leaving 3 bases of the junction unmatched. The CDR3 totals 13 residues. For the CDR3, the DNA is TGTGCCAGCAAAGCGGGAGGGAGCAATGAGCAGTTCTTC. This sequence encodes CASKAGGSNEQFF.

This chain joins TRBV6-2 or TRBV6-3 and TRBJ2-3, with a weak D call TRBD1 (5 bases). V dropped 3 bases and J dropped 3 bases, with 13 bases sitting between them. The CDR3 length is 15 residues. Germline V lookup: CDR1 MNHEY, CDR2 SVGEGT. The CDR3, as DNA: TGTGCCAGCAGTTATGGACAACCAGGGACAGATACGCAGTATTTT. It encodes CASSYGQPGTDTQYF.

The chain combines TRBV10-3 with TRBJ2-2; 9 nucleotides line up with TRBD1. The V gene's germline CDR1 is ENHRY and CDR2 SYGVKD. The trim removed 6 bases at V and 3 bases at J, leaving 2 bases unmatched. The CDR3 consists of 14 residues. CDR3 DNA: TGTGCCATCAGCAGGACAGGGGACACCGGGGAGCTGTTTTTT. Translation: CAISRTGDTGELFF.

This rearrangement joins TRBV30 to TRBJ2-1, with 7 bases matching TRBD1. The CDR3 is 15 amino acids. Trimming took 0 bases from V and 1 from J; bases not matched to a gene: 3. CDR1 is GTSNPN, CDR2 SVGIG, per germline (reference sequence). The CDR3 DNA sequence: TGTGCCTGGAGTGTAGGACAGGTATCCTACAATGAGCAGTTCTTC. Protein: CAWSVGQVSYNEQFF.

CDR3: CASSSGTGRGEQYF. The CDR3 nucleotides read TGCGCCAGCAGCTCGGGGACAGGCCGGGGGGAGCAGTACTTC. The V and J genes are TRBV5-1 and TRBJ2-7; TRBD1 matches 8 bases. J was trimmed by 7 bases and V by 3 bases; bases with no gene match: 9. This CDR3 is 14 amino acids long. From germline, CDR1 is SGHRS and CDR2 YFSETQ.

The chain links TRBV18 to TRBJ1-2; 9 nucleotides agree with TRBD1. V lost 3 bases, J lost 8 bases, and 7 bases stayed unmatched. CDR3 length: 14 amino acids. CDR1 and CDR2 (germline): KGHSH, LQKENI. The CDR3 coding sequence is TGTGCCAGCTCACCCCTTAGGACAGGGGACGGCTACACCTTC. This codes for CASSPLRTGDGYTF.

The rearrangement uses TRBV7-2 and TRBJ1-1, with D perhaps TRBD1 (5 bases). This CDR3 region has 14 residues. Germline values: CDR1 SGHTA, CDR2 FQGNSA. V lost 7 bases and J lost 5, with 17 bases in between. The CDR3 region has the DNA TGTGCCAGCAACTTGATGGGGGAGGTTACTGAAGCTTTCTTT. Protein sequence: CASNLMGEVTEAFF.

This clone was recorded at least ten times. This chain connects TRBV18 to TRBJ1-4; the D is unclear. Trimming cost V 6 bases and J 4 bases, with 12 bases left between them. The CDR3 sequence is 14 residues long. Germline loops: CDR1 KGHSH, CDR2 LQKENI. CDR3 in amino acids: CASSKLGINEKLFF. The CDR3 DNA sequence: TGTGCCAGCTCCAAGCTCGGGATTAATGAAAAACTGTTTTTT.

This clone occurred once. The gene calls are TRBV2 and TRBJ1-6, with a tentative D call TRBD1 (5 bases). Germline V lookup: CDR1 SNHLY, CDR2 FYNNEI. The V end was cut by 2 bases, the J end by 7 bases, with 12 bases between. This CDR3 is built from 15 residues. CDR3 residues: CASSERRGTNSPLHF. The CDR3 nucleotides are TGTGCCAGCAGTGAAAGGCGCGGGACGAATTCACCCCTCCACTTT.

The chain combines TRBV19 with TRBJ2-7; 12 bases are a match to TRBD2. This CDR3 region has 17 residues. The trim removed 7 bases at V and 2 bases at J, leaving 12 bases unmatched. The germline gives CDR1 LNHDA, CDR2 SQIVND (reference sequence). Here the CDR3 DNA reads TGTGCCAGTACCGGGGTCACTAGCGGGAGGTTGACCTACGAGCAGTACTTC. This codes for CASTGVTSGRLTYEQYF.

The chain links TRBV27 to TRBJ1-1; 9 nucleotides agree with TRBD1. V shed 2 bases, J shed 6 bases, and the junction held 4 bases outside the gene matches. This CDR3 contains 14 residues. Per the germline V gene, CDR1 is MNHEY and CDR2 is SMNVEV (reference sequence). The CDR3 DNA reads as TGTGCCAGCAGTTTAGGGGGACAGGGCTCTGAAGCTTTCTTT. This translates into CASSLGGQGSEAFF.

This chain joins TRBV5-4 and TRBJ1-1; D gene uncertain. This CDR3 comprises 13 residues. CDR1 SGHNT and CDR2 YYREEE come from the germline V gene (reference sequence). V was trimmed by 0 bases and J by 0 bases, leaving 3 bases between them. The CDR3 spells CASSLVMNTEAFF. As DNA, the CDR3 is TGTGCCAGCAGCTTGGTAATGAACACTGAAGCTTTCTTT.

The table lists this clone with a few counts. The V and J genes are TRBV7-2 and TRBJ1-5; the D is unclear. The CDR3 consists of 17 residues. The germline V and J ends were trimmed by 5 bases and 0 bases, with 17 bases remaining between them. Germline V gene lookup returns CDR1 SGHTA and CDR2 FQGNSA. CDR3 sequence reads: CASSPSLGPSSNQPQHF. In nucleotides, the CDR3 is TGTGCCAGCAGCCCCTCCCTTGGTCCCAGTAGCAATCAGCCCCAGCATTTT.